The present entry profiles one T cell receptor (beta chain) with its context. In the source study's methods: Reference gene primer amplification gave nucleated cell count estimates. The repertoire was sequenced with immunoSEQ multiplex PCR; TCRdb's copy has only in-frame clones and lacks some. For V, J and clone size, that table is used; D and trimming come from the DNA. The data hold under 250,000 clones, with almost 85% observed a single time. The record originates from a study of blood T cell repertoires in COVID-19. Overall study: Acute-phase and convalescent COVID-19 samples originated in the United States, Italy and Spain. The cDNA or gDNA used as material had been derived from T cells, B-cell-depleted T cells, or PBMCs.

Trimming stripped 5 bases from V and 3 bases from J, with 16 bases between. The CDR3 extends over 15 amino acids. The germline V gene encodes CDR1 MNHEY and CDR2 SMNVEV (reference sequence). The sample consisted of peripheral blood. The chain joins TRBV27 to TRBJ1-2; D is ambiguous. The TCR sequence derives from a woman aged 40 to 50 with acute or convalescent COVID-19. CDR3 sequence: CASSGFKLRDYGYTF. CDR3 sequence (DNA): TGTGCCAGCAGTGGGTTTAAACTCCGGGACTATGGCTACACCTTC.